The 17 T cell receptor beta chains given below trace back to one sample, sequenced in a study of T cell responses to AZD1222 COVID-19 vaccine. This table comes from immunoSEQ multiplex PCR, and its TCRdb copy is limited to in-frame clones, with some not included. The data hold some 150,000 clones, with just over 90% observed a single time. The sample here was peripheral blood, taken on day 0 of MenACWY control vaccination. Source of these receptors: an adult in good health.

V and J are TRBV30 and TRBJ1-6; no reliable D call. The CDR3 consists of 14 residues. Germline assignment: CDR1 GTSNPN and CDR2 SVGIG (reference sequence). Trimming took 3 bases from V and 8 from J, leaving 14 bases between them. CDR3 residues: CAWRAGSSYSPLHF. In DNA, the CDR3 is TGTGCCTGGAGAGCGGGGTCCTCGTATTCACCCCTCCACTTT.

The rearrangement links TRBV5-8 to TRBJ1-1; a possible D gene is TRBD1 (6 bases). CDR1 is SGHTS, CDR2 YDEGEE, per germline. V was trimmed by 10 bases and J by 4 bases, leaving 23 bases between them. The CDR3 has 15 residues. CDR3: CAGKTEKTGGTEAFF. The CDR3 coding sequence is TGTGCCGGAAAGACGGAAAAGACAGGAGGCACTGAAGCTTTCTTT.

The V and J genes are TRBV14 and TRBJ1-2, with D unresolved. CDR1 and CDR2 from the germline V gene are SGHDN and FVKESK. The ends were cut back, 3 bases at V and 4 bases at J, with 3 bases in the middle. The CDR3 sequence is 11 residues long. The DNA for the CDR3 is TGTGCCAGCAGCCACGGCTATGGCTACACCTTC. Its protein product is CASSHGYGYTF.

The V gene is TRBV7-9, the J gene TRBJ1-1; D remains unclear. V gave up 8 bases and J gave up 3 bases, with 10 bases separating them. This CDR3 is built from 12 residues. Germline V gene data show CDR1 as SEHNR and CDR2 as FQNEAQ (reference sequence). The CDR3 spells CASSAADTEAFF. Written as DNA, the CDR3 is TGTGCCAGCTCCGCTGCGGACACTGAAGCTTTCTTT.

In DNA form, the CDR3 reads TGTGCCAGCAGTGAACAGGGGCGGGCGAACACCGGGGAGCTGTTTTTT. The encoded protein is CASSEQGRANTGELFF. The rearrangement links TRBV2 to TRBJ2-2, with a weak D call TRBD1 (6 bases). There are 16 residues in the CDR3. Germline V CDR1 and CDR2: SNHLY, FYNNEI. Trimming pared 2 bases from V and 0 bases from J, leaving 10 bases between.

This chain joins TRBV4-2 and TRBJ2-3, with D tentatively TRBD2 (5 bases). In germline, CDR1 is LGHNA, CDR2 YNFKEQ. The CDR3 has 15 amino acids. The ends were cut back, 4 bases at V and 3 bases at J, with 14 bases in the middle. CDR3 nucleotide sequence: TGTGCCAGCAGCCCCCGGGGAGCGGAAACAGATACGCAGTATTTT. As protein: CASSPRGAETDTQYF.

The V call is TRBV19, the J call TRBJ1-2; TRBD1 is a possible D gene (5 bases). The V end was cut by 5 bases, the J end by 8 bases, with 18 bases between. Germline assignment: CDR1 LNHDA and CDR2 SQIVND (reference sequence). The length of the CDR3 is 14 residues. Here the CDR3 DNA reads TGTGCCAGTAGTTCTAGGACAACGGGGGAAGGCTACACCTTC. It codes for CASSSRTTGEGYTF.

V gene TRBV5-8 combines with J gene TRBJ2-7, with D perhaps assigned TRBD1 or TRBD2 (5 bases each). V was trimmed by 0 bases and J by 2 bases, leaving 18 bases between them. The CDR3 has 17 amino acids. CDR1 is SGHTS, CDR2 YDEGEE, per germline. CDR3 sequence (DNA): TGTGCCAGCAGCTTGGAGGGTCCGGGGCCCACCCCCTACGAGCAGTACTTC. It encodes CASSLEGPGPTPYEQYF.

The chain links TRBV5-4 to TRBJ2-1; 9 bases fit TRBD2. V dropped 2 bases and J dropped 7; count of bases not matched to a gene: 7. Per germline, CDR1 SGHNT and CDR2 YYREEE (reference sequence). CDR3 length equals 15 residues. Here the CDR3 reads CASSLAGLAVNEQFF. The CDR3 DNA sequence: TGTGCCAGCAGCTTAGCGGGACTAGCAGTAAATGAGCAGTTCTTC. Full variable domain (rest looked up from reference TRBV5-4 and TRBJ2-1): ETGVTQSPTHLIKTRGQQVTLRCSSQSGHNTVSWYQQALGQGPQFIFQYYREEENGRGNFPPRFSGLQFPNYSSELNVNALELDDSALYLCASSLAGLAVNEQFFGPGTRLTVL.

This clone was detected once. The rearrangement joins TRBV5-1 to TRBJ2-1; tentatively, D is TRBD1 (6 bases). The CDR3 extends over 14 amino acids. Trimming took off 3 bases at V and 6 bases at J, with 13 bases between the two ends. The V gene's germline CDR1 is SGHRS and CDR2 YFSETQ. CDR3 region: CASSWDNSGNEQFF. In nucleotides, the CDR3 is TGCGCCAGCAGCTGGGACAATTCCGGCAATGAGCAGTTCTTC.

The chain joins TRBV11-2 to TRBJ1-4; D not certain. From germline, CDR1 is SGHAT and CDR2 FQNNGV. V was pared by 2 bases and J by 0 bases, with 7 bases between. This CDR3 is 15 amino acids long. The DNA for the CDR3 is TGTGCCAGCAGCTTACAGGTTGCAACTAATGAAAAACTGTTTTTT. Translated, it gives CASSLQVATNEKLFF.

Only one count was recorded for this clone. The rearrangement joins TRBV3-1 (or the pseudogene TRBV3-2) to TRBJ2-1; tentatively, D is TRBD1 (5 bases). The V end was cut by 0 bases, the J end by 0 bases, with 15 bases between. There are 18 residues in the CDR3. Germline assignment: CDR1 LGHDT and CDR2 YNNKEL (reference sequence). The chain's CDR3 is CASSQEGRTLSSYNEQFF. CDR3 nucleotide sequence: TGTGCCAGCAGCCAAGAGGGCAGGACACTTAGCTCCTACAATGAGCAGTTCTTC.

The chain recombines TRBV18 with TRBJ1-6; D is uncertain. Trimming removed 3 bases at V and 3 bases at J, with 9 bases between. Germline V gene sequence: CDR1 KGHSH, CDR2 LQKENI. The CDR3 contains 15 residues. Written as DNA, the CDR3 is TGTGCCAGCTCACCGGCAGGTGACTATAATTCACCCCTCCACTTT. Protein product: CASSPAGDYNSPLHF.

The rearrangement uses TRBV23-1 and TRBJ1-2; maybe TRBD1 (6 bases). Being an ORF, TRBV23-1 has a function that is uncertain. Between the trimmed V and J ends, which lost 4 bases and 3 bases, there was a span of 12 bases. The CDR3 is made up of 14 amino acids. CDR3 in DNA: TGCGCCAGCAGTCGCGACAGGTGGGACTATGGCTACACCTTC. This sequence encodes CASSRDRWDYGYTF.

V and J are TRBV5-4 and TRBJ1-1; D not certain. The germline V gene encodes CDR1 SGHNT and CDR2 YYREEE (reference sequence). This CDR3 comprises 13 residues. V lost 3 bases, J lost 3 bases, and 9 bases lay in between. For the CDR3, the DNA is TGTGCCAGCAGCTCGCCCGGGTACACTGAAGCTTTCTTT. Translation gives CASSSPGYTEAFF. Full variable domain (remainder filled in from reference TRBV5-4 and TRBJ1-1): ETGVTQSPTHLIKTRGQQVTLRCSSQSGHNTVSWYQQALGQGPQFIFQYYREEENGRGNFPPRFSGLQFPNYSSELNVNALELDDSALYLCASSSPGYTEAFFGQGTRLTVV.

CDR3 sequence reads: CASSVASSYNEQFF. DNA of the CDR3: TGTGCCAGCAGCGTTGCTAGCTCCTACAATGAGCAGTTCTTC. The chain couples TRBV9 to TRBJ2-1; D is unresolved. V was trimmed by 2 bases and J by 0 bases, leaving 6 bases between them. CDR3 length: 14 residues. Germline assignment: CDR1 SGDLS and CDR2 YYNGEE.

The rearrangement uses TRBV15 and TRBJ1-4; the D is unclear. CDR3 size: 13 residues. V was cut by 4 bases and J by 5 bases, with 8 bases left in between. CDR1 and CDR2 (germline): LNHNV, YYDKDF (reference sequence). The CDR3 here is CATSNRGNEKLFF. The CDR3 bases are TGTGCCACCAGCAATCGGGGAAATGAAAAACTGTTTTTT.